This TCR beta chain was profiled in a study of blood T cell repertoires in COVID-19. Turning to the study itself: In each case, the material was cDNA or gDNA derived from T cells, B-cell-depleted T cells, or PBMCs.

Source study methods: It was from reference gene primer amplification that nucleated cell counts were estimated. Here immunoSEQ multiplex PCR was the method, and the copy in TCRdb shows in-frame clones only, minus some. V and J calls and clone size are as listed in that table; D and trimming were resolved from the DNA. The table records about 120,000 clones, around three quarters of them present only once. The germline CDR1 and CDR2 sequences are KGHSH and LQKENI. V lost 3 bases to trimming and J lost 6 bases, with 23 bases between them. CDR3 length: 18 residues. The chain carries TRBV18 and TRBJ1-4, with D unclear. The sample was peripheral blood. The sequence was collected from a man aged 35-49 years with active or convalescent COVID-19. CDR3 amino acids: CASSPYLIDIMEHEKLFF. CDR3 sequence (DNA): TGTGCCAGCTCACCCTACTTAATCGACATTATGGAACATGAAAAACTGTTTTTT.